These 20 T cell receptor beta chains were all obtained from the same sample, sequenced in a study of T cells in Graves' hyperthyroidism and ophthalmopathy (dated by TCRdb to the late 2010s). The library relied on multiplex PCR. This sample was sequenced with an Illumina HiSeq 2000. The TCR beta CDR3 regions were amplified from RNA transcripts. The first round of RT-PCR for the TCR CDR3 was performed with the HTBI primer set and the Qiagen OneStep RT-PCR kit. TCRdb passed the public sequencing reads through fastp at Q25 and MiXCR, retaining productive beta sequences. Rows matching on CDR3 protein sequence are summarized as one entry with the most common DNA and genes. The sample profile shows hundreds of thousands of distinct CDR3 sequences; roughly 14% of them were found once. The ten largest clones add up to less than 15% of the sample. Specimen: blood. The receptors were gathered from a man between 18 and 35 years old with Graves' ophthalmopathy.

The chain couples TRBV7-6 to TRBJ2-1, with D possibly matching TRBD2 (5 bases). Trimming stripped 5 bases from V and 5 bases from J, with 16 bases between. The CDR3 is 15 amino acids. Germline V gene sequence: CDR1 SGHVS, CDR2 FNYEAQ. CDR3 nucleotide sequence: TGTGCCAGCAGCAAAGCGGTCCCCTTGAACAATGAGCAGTTCTTC. Its translation: CASSKAVPLNNEQFF.

This clonotype was found many times. The chain combines TRBV10-3 with TRBJ2-5; a possible D gene is TRBD2 (6 bases). Germline values: CDR1 ENHRY, CDR2 SYGVKD. V was clipped by 10 bases and J by 4 bases, with 13 bases between them. CDR3 size: 12 residues. The CDR3 protein is CASGGATETQYF. The CDR3 nucleotides are TGTGCCAGTGGCGGGGCTACAGAGACCCAGTACTTC.

This clonotype occurred many times. J is TRBJ1-1 and V is TRBV27; 8 nucleotides align to TRBD1. The V segment lost 3 bases and the J segment 3 bases; nucleotides outside the gene matches: 9. CDR3 length: 16 amino acids. Germline V gene lookup returns CDR1 MNHEY and CDR2 SMNVEV (reference sequence). In nucleotides, the CDR3 is TGTGCCAGCAGTTTGTATACGGACAGGGAGGACACTGAAGCTTTCTTT. Translating gives CASSLYTDREDTEAFF.

The V gene is TRBV6-1, the J gene TRBJ1-5; the D is unclear. The CDR3 runs 14 residues. The germline gives CDR1 MNHNS, CDR2 SASEGT. V was shortened by 5 bases and J by 1 base, with 9 bases between the two germline ends. CDR3: CASSPDWSNQPQHF. In DNA form, the CDR3 reads TGTGCCAGCAGTCCTGACTGGAGCAATCAGCCCCAGCATTTT.

The table lists this clonotype with many counts. The chain combines TRBV15 with TRBJ1-1, with D possibly matching TRBD1 (5 bases). Trimming shortened V by 1 base and J by 4 bases, and 10 bases separated the two germline ends. The CDR3 length is 14 residues. Per germline, CDR1 LNHNV and CDR2 YYDKDF (reference sequence). CDR3 in amino acids: CATSRGTGGTEAFF. CDR3 nucleotide sequence: TGTGCCACCAGCAGAGGGACTGGGGGCACTGAAGCTTTCTTT.

This clonotype was counted many times. This chain joins TRBV20-1 and TRBJ1-3; 8 bases line up with TRBD1. CDR1 and CDR2 from the germline V gene are DFQATT and SNEGSKA (reference sequence). The CDR3 is 13 amino acids. V was clipped by 4 bases and J by 4 bases; unmatched bases: 3. For the CDR3, the DNA is TGCAGTGCTACGGGACAGGCCGGAAACACCATATATTTT. It yields the protein CSATGQAGNTIYF.

This clonotype came up a few times. The CDR3 nucleotides are TGTGCCAGCAGCTCCCCACGTTCCGGGACAGGGGCCTACGAGCAGTACTTC. This translates into CASSSPRSGTGAYEQYF. The V gene is TRBV5-4, the J gene TRBJ2-7; 10 nucleotides line up with TRBD1. Germline CDR1 is SGHNT and CDR2 is YYREEE (reference sequence). V trimming: 3 bases; J trimming: 2 bases; junction bases outside the gene matches: 11. The CDR3 sequence is 17 residues long.

This clonotype was counted ten times or more. The chain carries TRBV13 and TRBJ2-3, with D uncertain. CDR1 is PRHDT and CDR2 is FYEKMQ in the germline V gene (reference sequence). Trimming left V 2 bases short and J 0 bases short, with 6 bases between. The CDR3 runs to 14 residues. In DNA form, the CDR3 reads TGTGCCAGCAGCTTACTGGAAAGCACAGATACGCAGTATTTT. Protein sequence: CASSLLESTDTQYF.

This rearrangement joins TRBV7-6 to TRBJ2-5, with TRBD1 matching 12 bases. The CDR3 has 18 residues. Germline V gene sequence: CDR1 SGHVS, CDR2 FNYEAQ. V lost 5 bases and J lost 1; bases outside the gene matches: 11. The CDR3 spells CASSRLGGTGGFQETQYF. Here the CDR3 DNA reads TGTGCCAGCAGCCGTTTGGGCGGGACAGGGGGCTTCCAAGAGACCCAGTACTTC.

This clonotype was observed a handful of times. V and J are TRBV19 and TRBJ2-7; 10 bases are shared with TRBD1. V was pared by 5 bases and J by 2 bases, with 6 bases of the junction left unmatched. The CDR3 runs 15 residues. Germline V gene sequence: CDR1 LNHDA, CDR2 SQIVND (reference sequence). The CDR3 is CASSSDRGQTYEQYF. The CDR3 DNA follows: TGTGCCAGTAGTTCCGACAGGGGGCAGACCTACGAGCAGTACTTC.

This clonotype was counted at least ten times. V gene TRBV29-1 combines with J gene TRBJ2-1; tentatively, D is TRBD1 (6 bases). Per the germline V gene, CDR1 is SQVTM and CDR2 is ANQGSEA. Trimming removed 0 bases from V and 9 bases from J, with 21 bases in between. This CDR3 region has 16 residues. CDR3 residues: CSVEDRLMGQGIEQFF. DNA of the CDR3: TGCAGCGTTGAAGATAGGCTCATGGGGCAGGGGATTGAGCAGTTCTTC.

The chain uses TRBV6-1 and TRBJ2-3; 7 bases match TRBD1. CDR1 and CDR2 (germline): MNHNS, SASEGT. Losses at the gene ends were 2 bases for V and 1 base for J; bases not matched to a gene: 3. This CDR3 has 15 residues. The CDR3 region has the DNA TGTGCCAGCAGTGAAATGGGGACAGGCACAGATACGCAGTATTTT. Translating it yields CASSEMGTGTDTQYF.

This clonotype was picked up many times. The genes are TRBV30 and TRBJ2-7; D is possibly TRBD1 (5 bases). Deletions cut 4 bases from V and 0 bases from J, with 7 bases between. The CDR3 spans 12 residues. The germline V gene has CDR1 GTSNPN and CDR2 SVGIG (reference sequence). The CDR3 DNA reads TGTGCCTGGAAAGGGGCCTCCTACGAGCAGTACTTC. Its translation is CAWKGASYEQYF.

This clonotype has a count of ten or more. The chain is built from TRBV20-1 and TRBJ2-3, with D perhaps matching TRBD1 (6 bases). This CDR3 has 14 amino acids. In germline, CDR1 is DFQATT, CDR2 SNEGSKA (reference sequence). V gave up 1 base and J gave up 3 bases, with 11 bases separating them. CDR3 in amino acids: CSARAPQGTDTQYF. In nucleotides, the CDR3 is TGCAGTGCTAGAGCTCCCCAGGGGACAGATACGCAGTATTTT.

This clonotype was recorded many times. The CDR3 bases are TGTGCCAGCCTGGGGGGCCGGGACCGGGCCAACGTCCTGACTTTC. Translation: CASLGGRDRANVLTF. The V gene is TRBV6-2 or TRBV6-3, the J gene TRBJ2-6; D is perhaps TRBD1 or TRBD2 (6 bases each). V lost 8 bases, J lost 5 bases, and 16 bases lay in between. The CDR3 is made up of 15 amino acids. CDR1 and CDR2 (germline): MNHEY, SVGEGT.

This clonotype was counted at least ten times. The chain combines TRBV6-1 with TRBJ2-3, with 12 bases matching TRBD2. The V segment lost 6 bases and the J segment 3 bases; nucleotides outside the gene matches: 4. The CDR3 has 15 amino acids. Germline V gives CDR1 MNHNS, CDR2 SASEGT. The CDR3 reads CASRSTSGGTDTQYF. In DNA form, the CDR3 reads TGTGCCAGCAGATCGACTAGCGGGGGTACAGATACGCAGTATTTT.

In its sample, this clonotype was seen many times. The rearrangement joins TRBV6-1 to TRBJ2-7, with D maybe TRBD1 (5 bases). Germline loops: CDR1 MNHNS, CDR2 SASEGT. The CDR3 has 14 residues. The V and J ends lost 8 bases and 2 bases respectively, with 16 bases between them. Here the CDR3 DNA reads TGTGCCAGCTCTGTTAAGGGGTGGGCCTACGAGCAGTACTTC. Encoded protein: CASSVKGWAYEQYF.

The chain couples TRBV11-2 to TRBJ2-2, with no clear D. V lost 0 bases and J 8 bases, leaving 7 bases between the germline ends. The germline gives CDR1 SGHAT, CDR2 FQNNGV. The CDR3 has 13 amino acids. CDR3 sequence reads: CASSLDRFGELFF. CDR3 in DNA: TGTGCCAGCAGCTTAGATCGTTTTGGGGAGCTGTTTTTT. Based on the CDR3 plus reference TRBV11-2 and TRBJ2-2, the full variable domain is EAGVAQSPRYKIIEKRQSVAFWCNPISGHATLYWYQQILGQGPKLLIQFQNNGVVDDSQLPKDRFSAERLKGVDSTLKIQPAKLEDSAVYLCASSLDRFGELFFGEGSRLTVL.

This clonotype was counted ten times or more. The chain combines TRBV11-3 with TRBJ2-5; 9 bases line up with TRBD2. The CDR3 sequence is 14 residues long. The germline gives CDR1 SGHNT, CDR2 YENEEA. V was pared by 6 bases and J by 4 bases, with 6 bases of the junction left unmatched. CDR3 region: CASSGGGAAETQYF. Here the CDR3 DNA reads TGTGCCAGCAGTGGCGGGGGGGCCGCAGAGACCCAGTACTTC.

There are many counts of this clonotype. The V call is TRBV11-2, the J call TRBJ2-5; D assignment may be TRBD1 or TRBD2 (5 bases each). CDR3 length: 16 residues. V lost 5 bases and J 2 bases, leaving 18 bases between the germline ends. Germline-derived CDR1 and CDR2 are SGHAT and FQNNGV. In DNA, the CDR3 is TGTGCCAGCAGCGGTGGGACCCAATCGGGGCAAGAGACCCAGTACTTC. It yields the protein CASSGGTQSGQETQYF.